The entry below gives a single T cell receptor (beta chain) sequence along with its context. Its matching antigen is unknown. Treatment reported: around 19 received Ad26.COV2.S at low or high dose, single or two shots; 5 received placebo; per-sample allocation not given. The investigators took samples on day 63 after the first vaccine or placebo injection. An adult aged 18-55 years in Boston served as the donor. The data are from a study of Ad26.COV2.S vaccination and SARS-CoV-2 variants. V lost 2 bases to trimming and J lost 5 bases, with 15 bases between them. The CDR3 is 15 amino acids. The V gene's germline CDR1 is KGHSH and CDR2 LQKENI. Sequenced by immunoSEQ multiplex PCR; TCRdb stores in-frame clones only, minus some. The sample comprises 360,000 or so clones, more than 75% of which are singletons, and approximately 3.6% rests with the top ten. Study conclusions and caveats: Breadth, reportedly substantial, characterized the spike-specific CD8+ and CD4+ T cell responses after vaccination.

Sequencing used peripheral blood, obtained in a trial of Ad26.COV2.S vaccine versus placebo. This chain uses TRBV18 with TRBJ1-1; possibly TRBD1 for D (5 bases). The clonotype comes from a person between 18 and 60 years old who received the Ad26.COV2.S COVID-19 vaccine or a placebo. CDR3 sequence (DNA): TGTGCCAGCTCACCAAATGCGGCAGGGCGGACTGAAGCTTTCTTT. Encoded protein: CASSPNAAGRTEAFF.